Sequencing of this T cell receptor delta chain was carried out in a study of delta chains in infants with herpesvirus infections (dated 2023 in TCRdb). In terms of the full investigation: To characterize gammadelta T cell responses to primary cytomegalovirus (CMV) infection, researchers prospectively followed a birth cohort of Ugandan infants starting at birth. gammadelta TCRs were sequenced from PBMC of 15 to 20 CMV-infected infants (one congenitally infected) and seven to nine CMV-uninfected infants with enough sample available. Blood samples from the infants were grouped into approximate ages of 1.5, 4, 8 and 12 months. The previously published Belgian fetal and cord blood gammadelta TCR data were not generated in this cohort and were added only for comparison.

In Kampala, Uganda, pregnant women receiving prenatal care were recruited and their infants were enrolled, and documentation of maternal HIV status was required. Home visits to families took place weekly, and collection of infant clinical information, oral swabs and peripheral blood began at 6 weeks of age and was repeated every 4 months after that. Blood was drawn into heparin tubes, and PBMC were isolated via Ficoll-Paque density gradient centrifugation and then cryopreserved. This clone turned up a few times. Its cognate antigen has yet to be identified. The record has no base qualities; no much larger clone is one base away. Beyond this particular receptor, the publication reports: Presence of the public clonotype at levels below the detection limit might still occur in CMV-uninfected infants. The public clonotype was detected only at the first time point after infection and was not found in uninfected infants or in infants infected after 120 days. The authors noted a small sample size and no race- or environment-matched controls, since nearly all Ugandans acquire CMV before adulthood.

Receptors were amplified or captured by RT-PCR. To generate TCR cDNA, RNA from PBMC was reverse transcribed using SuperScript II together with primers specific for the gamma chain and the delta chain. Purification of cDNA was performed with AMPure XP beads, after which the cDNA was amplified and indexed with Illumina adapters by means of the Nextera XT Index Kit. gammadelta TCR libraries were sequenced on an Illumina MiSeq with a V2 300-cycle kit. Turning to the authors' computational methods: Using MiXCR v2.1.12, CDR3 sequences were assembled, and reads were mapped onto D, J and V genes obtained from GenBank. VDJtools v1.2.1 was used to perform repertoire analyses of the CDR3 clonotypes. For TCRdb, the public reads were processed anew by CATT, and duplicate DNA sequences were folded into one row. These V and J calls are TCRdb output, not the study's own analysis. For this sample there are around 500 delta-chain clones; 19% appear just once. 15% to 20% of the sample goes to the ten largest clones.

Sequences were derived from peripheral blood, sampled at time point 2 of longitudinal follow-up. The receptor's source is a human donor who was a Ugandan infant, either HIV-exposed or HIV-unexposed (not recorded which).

The DNA sequence is given as TGTGCTCTTGGGGAACCTGGTGGGTCGACAAAGGGATACGCACAGGCCTTGTACACCGATAAACTCATCTTT. The resulting protein is CALGEPGGSTKGYAQALYTDKLIF. The sequence is built from TRDV1 and TRDJ1, with 8 bases in between that match TRDD3. The CDR3, from cysteine to phenylalanine, totals 24 residues. The entry retains the CDR3 DNA only, 72 bases that are in frame from base 1. The germline V gene encodes CDR1 TSWWSYY and CDR2 QGS. At the junction V is shortened by 1 base and J by 0 bases; bases outside the gene matches: 28.